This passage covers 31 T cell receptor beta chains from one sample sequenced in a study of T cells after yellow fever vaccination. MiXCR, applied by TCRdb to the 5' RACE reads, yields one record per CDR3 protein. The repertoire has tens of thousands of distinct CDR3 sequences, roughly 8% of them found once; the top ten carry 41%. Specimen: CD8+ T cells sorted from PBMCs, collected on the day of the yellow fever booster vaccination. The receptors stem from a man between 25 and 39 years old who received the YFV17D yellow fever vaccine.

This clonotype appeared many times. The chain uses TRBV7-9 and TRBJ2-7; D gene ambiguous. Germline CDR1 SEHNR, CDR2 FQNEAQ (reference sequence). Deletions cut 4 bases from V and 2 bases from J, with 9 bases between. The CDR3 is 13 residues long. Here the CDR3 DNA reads TGTGCCAGCAGCTCCCTTGACACCTACGAGCAGTACTTC. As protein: CASSSLDTYEQYF.

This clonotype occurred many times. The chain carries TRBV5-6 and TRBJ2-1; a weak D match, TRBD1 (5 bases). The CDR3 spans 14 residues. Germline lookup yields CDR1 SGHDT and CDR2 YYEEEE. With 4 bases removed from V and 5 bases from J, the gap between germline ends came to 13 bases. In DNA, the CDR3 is TGTGCCAGCAGCCGCCCCCCCAGGGACAATGAGCAGTTCTTC. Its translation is CASSRPPRDNEQFF.

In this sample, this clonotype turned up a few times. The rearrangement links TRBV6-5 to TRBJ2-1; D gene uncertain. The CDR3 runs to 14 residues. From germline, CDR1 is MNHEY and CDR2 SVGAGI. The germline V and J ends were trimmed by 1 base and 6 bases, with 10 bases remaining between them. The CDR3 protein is CASSYFDTSNEQFF. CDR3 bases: TGTGCCAGCAGTTACTTCGACACTTCCAATGAGCAGTTCTTC.

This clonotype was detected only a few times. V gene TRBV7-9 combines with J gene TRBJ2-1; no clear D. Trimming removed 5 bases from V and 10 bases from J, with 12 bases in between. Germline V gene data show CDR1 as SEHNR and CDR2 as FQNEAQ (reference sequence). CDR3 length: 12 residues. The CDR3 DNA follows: TGTGCCAGCAGCCCGAAGTCTATGGAGCAGTTCTTC. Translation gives CASSPKSMEQFF.

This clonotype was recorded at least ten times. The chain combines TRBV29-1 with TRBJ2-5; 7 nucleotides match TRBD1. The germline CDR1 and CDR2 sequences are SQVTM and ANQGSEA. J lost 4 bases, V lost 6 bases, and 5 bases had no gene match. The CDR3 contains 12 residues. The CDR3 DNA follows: TGCAGCGTCCAGACAGGGTCAGAGACCCAGTACTTC. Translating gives CSVQTGSETQYF.

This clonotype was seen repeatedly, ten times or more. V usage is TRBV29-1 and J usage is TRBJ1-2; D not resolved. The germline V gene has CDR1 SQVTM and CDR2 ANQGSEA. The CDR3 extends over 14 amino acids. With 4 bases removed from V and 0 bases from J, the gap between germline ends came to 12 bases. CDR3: CSVGEGQANYGYTF. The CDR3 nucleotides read TGCAGCGTTGGGGAGGGCCAAGCTAACTATGGCTACACCTTC.

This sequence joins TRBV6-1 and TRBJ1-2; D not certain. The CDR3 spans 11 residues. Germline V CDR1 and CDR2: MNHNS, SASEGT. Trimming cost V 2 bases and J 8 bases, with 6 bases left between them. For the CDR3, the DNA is TGTGCCAGCAGTGAAAGGGCCGGCTACACCTTC. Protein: CASSERAGYTF.

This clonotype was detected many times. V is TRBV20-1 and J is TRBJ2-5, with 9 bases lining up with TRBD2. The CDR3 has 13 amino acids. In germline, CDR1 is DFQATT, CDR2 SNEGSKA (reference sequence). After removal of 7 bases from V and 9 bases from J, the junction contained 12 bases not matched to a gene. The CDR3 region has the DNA TGCAGTGTAGAGGTAGCGGGAGCAACGGCCCAGTACTTC. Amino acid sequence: CSVEVAGATAQYF.

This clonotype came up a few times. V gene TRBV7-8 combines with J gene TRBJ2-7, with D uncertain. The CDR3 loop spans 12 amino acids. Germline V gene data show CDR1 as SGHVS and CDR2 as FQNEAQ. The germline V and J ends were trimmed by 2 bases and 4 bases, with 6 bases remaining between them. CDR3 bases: TGTGCCAGCAGCTTATTTCTATACGAGCAGTACTTC. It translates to CASSLFLYEQYF.

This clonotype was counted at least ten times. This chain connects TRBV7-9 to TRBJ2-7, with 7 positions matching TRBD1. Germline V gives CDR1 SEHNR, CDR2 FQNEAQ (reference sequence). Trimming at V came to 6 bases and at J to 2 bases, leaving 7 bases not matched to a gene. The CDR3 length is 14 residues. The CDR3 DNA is TGTGCCAGCAGAAGAGGGGACAGTGCCTACGAGCAGTACTTC. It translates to CASRRGDSAYEQYF.

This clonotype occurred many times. CDR3 in amino acids: CASSQRAEGQPQHF. In DNA, the CDR3 is TGCGCCAGCAGCCAAAGAGCCGAGGGTCAGCCCCAGCATTTT. The chain joins TRBV23-1 to TRBJ1-5, with unresolved D. TRBV23-1 is an ORF, and what it does is uncertain. This CDR3 is built from 14 residues. V shed 6 bases and J shed 6 bases, with 15 bases lying between them.

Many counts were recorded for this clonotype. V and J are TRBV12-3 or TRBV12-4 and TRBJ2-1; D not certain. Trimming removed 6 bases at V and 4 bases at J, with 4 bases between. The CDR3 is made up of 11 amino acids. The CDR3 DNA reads TGTGCCAGCAGCCAGTACAATGAGCAGTTCTTC. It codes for CASSQYNEQFF.

CDR3 in DNA: TGTGCCAGCAGCGCCTCTAATAGACAGTCACGCGTGCAGTTCTTC. Encoded protein: CASSASNRQSRVQFF. This rearrangement joins TRBV9 to TRBJ2-1; D possibly corresponds to TRBD1 (5 bases). The CDR3 length is 15 residues. The germline V and J ends were trimmed by 3 bases and 12 bases, with 22 bases remaining between them. Germline values: CDR1 SGDLS, CDR2 YYNGEE.

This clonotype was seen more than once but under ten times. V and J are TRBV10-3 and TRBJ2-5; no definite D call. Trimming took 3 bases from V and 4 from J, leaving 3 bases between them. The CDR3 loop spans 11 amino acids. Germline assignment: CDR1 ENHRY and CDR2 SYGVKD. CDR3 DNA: TGTGCCATCAGTGACGGAGAGACCCAGTACTTC. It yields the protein CAISDGETQYF.

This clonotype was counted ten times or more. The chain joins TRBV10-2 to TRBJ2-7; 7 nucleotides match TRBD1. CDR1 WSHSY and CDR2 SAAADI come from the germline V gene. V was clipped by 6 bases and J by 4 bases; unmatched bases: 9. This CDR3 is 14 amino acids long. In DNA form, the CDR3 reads TGCGCCAGCAGGGGAGACAGGGCCGGGTACGAGCAGTACTTC. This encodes CASRGDRAGYEQYF.

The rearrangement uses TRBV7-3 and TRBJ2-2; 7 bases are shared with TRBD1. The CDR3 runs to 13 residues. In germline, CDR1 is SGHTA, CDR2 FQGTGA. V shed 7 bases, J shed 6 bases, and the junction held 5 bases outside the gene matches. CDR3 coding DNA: TGTGCCAGCAACCCTACAGGGGCCGGGGAGCTGTTTTTT. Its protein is CASNPTGAGELFF.

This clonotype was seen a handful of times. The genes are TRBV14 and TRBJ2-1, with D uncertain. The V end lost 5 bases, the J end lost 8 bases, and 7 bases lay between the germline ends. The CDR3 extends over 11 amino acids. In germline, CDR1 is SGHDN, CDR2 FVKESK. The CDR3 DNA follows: TGTGCCAGCAGCAATATTGATGAGCAGTTCTTC. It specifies CASSNIDEQFF.

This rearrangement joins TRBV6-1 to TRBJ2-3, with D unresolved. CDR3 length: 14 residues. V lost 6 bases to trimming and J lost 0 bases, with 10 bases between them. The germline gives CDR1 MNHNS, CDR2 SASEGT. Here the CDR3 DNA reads TGTGCCAGCAGCCCGGACCGAAGCACAGATACGCAGTATTTT. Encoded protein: CASSPDRSTDTQYF.

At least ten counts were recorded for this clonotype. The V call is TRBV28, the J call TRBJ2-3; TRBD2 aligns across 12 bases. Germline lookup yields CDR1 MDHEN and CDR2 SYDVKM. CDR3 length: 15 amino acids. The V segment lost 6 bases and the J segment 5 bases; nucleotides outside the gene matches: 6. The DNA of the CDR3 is TGTGCCAGCAGCCCTAGCGGGAGGGCCAGAGATACGCAGTATTTT. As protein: CASSPSGRARDTQYF.

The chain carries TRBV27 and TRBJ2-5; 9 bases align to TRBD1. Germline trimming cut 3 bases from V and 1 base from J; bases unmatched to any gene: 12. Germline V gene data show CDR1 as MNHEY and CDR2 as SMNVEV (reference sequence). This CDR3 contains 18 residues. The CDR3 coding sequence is TGTGCCAGCAGTTTGACAGGGGGTTTGCATGGCTCCCAAGAGACCCAGTACTTC. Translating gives CASSLTGGLHGSQETQYF.

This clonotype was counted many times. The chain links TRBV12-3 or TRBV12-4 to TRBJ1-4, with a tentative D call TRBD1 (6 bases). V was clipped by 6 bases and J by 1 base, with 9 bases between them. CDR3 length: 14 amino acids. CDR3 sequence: CASREQGTNEKLFF. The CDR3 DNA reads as TGTGCCAGCAGGGAACAGGGAACTAATGAAAAACTGTTTTTT.

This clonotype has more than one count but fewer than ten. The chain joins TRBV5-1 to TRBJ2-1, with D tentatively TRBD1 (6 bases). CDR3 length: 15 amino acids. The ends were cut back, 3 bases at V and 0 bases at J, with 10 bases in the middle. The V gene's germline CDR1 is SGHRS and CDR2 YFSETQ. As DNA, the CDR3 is TGCGCCAGCAGCTCGGACAGCCTCTCCTACAATGAGCAGTTCTTC. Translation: CASSSDSLSYNEQFF.

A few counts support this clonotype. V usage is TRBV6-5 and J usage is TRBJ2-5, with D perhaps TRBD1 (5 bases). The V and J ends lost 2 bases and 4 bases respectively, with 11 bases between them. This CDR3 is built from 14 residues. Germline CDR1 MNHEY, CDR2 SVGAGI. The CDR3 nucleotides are TGTGCCAGCAGTTACAGGCAGGGTCTAGAGACCCAGTACTTC. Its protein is CASSYRQGLETQYF.

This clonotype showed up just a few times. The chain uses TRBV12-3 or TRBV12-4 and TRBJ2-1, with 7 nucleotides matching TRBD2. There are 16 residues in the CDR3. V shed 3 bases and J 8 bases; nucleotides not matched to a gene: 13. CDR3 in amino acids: CASSFETLGGNHEQFF. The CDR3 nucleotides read TGTGCCAGCAGTTTCGAGACCCTCGGGGGGAATCATGAGCAGTTCTTC.

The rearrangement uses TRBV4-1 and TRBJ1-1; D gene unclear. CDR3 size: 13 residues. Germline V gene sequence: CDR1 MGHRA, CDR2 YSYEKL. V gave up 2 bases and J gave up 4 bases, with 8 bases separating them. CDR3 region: CASSQFHPTEAFF. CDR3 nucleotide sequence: TGCGCCAGCAGCCAATTCCACCCCACTGAAGCTTTCTTT.

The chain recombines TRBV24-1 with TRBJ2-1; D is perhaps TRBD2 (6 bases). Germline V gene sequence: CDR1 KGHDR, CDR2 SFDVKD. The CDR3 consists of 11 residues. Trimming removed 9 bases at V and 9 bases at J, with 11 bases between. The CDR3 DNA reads TGTGCCACCGGGCGGGGAGGTGAGCAGTTCTTC. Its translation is CATGRGGEQFF.

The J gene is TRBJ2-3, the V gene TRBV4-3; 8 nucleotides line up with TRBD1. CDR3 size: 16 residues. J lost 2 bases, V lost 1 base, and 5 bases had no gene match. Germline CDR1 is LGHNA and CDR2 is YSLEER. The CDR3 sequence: CASSQGQGSNTDTQYF. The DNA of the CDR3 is TGCGCCAGCAGCCAAGGACAGGGGTCGAACACAGATACGCAGTATTTT.

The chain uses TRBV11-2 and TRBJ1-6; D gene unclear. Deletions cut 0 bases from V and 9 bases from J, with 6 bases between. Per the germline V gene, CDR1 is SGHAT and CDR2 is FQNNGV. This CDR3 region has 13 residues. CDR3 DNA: TGTGCCAGCAGCTTAGATGCCGGTTCACCCCTCCACTTT. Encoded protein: CASSLDAGSPLHF.

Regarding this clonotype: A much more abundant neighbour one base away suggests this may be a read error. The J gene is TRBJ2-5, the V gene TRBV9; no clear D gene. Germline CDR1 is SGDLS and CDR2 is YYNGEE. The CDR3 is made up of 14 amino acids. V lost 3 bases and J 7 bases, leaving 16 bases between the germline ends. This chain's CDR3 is CASSDPTLGWTQYF. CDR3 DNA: TGTGCCAGCAGCGACCCCACACTGGGGTGGACCCAGTACTTC.

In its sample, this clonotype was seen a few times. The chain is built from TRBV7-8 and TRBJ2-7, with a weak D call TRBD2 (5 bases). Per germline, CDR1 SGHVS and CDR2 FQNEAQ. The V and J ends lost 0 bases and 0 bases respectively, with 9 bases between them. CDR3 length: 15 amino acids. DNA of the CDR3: TGTGCCAGCAGCTTAGCTGCGGGCCTCTCCTACGAGCAGTACTTC. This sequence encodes CASSLAAGLSYEQYF.

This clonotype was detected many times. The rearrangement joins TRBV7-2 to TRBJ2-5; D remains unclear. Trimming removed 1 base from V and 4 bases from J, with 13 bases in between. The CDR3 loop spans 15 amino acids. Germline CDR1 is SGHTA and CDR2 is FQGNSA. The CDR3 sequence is CASSLDLAGRETQYF. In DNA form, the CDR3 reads TGTGCCAGCAGCTTAGATCTTGCAGGACGAGAGACCCAGTACTTC.